The T cell receptor beta chain described here comes from a study of T cell responses to AZD1222 COVID-19 vaccine. The method was immunoSEQ multiplex PCR; TCRdb's version includes in-frame clones alone and lacks a portion of them. The table includes more than 100,000 clones, around 90% detected once. Timing groups of about 4 and about 12 weeks for second doses were pooled. The CDR3 is 16 residues long. Germline V CDR1 and CDR2: SGHRS, YFSETQ. Trimming removed 1 base from V and 0 bases from J; junction bases left unmatched: 4. Broader study findings: Mapped onto spike, vaccine-associated CD4 TCRs spanned it and were dominant at 160-218 and 743-854. Two doses of AZD1222 preceded a rise in Spike-specific TCR breadth and depth. The donor cohort was predominantly white British with a female majority, and clonal diversity may have been underestimated.

With regard to this clone: Its antigen is not identified.

The chain is built from TRBV5-1 and TRBJ1-1; TRBD1 aligns across 9 bases. The receptor was isolated from an adult who received the AZD1222 COVID-19 vaccine. Here the sequenced sample was peripheral blood, taken 28 days after the second AZD1222 dose. CDR3 region: CASSLSGQGLNTEAFF. The CDR3 nucleotides read TGCGCCAGCAGCTTGTCGGGACAGGGATTGAACACTGAAGCTTTCTTT. Full variable domain (missing parts from reference TRBV5-1 and TRBJ1-1): KAGVTQTPRYLIKTRGQQVTLSCSPISGHRSVSWYQQTPGQGLQFLFEYFSETQRNKGNFPGRFSGRQFSNSRSEMNVSTLELGDSALYLCASSLSGQGLNTEAFFGQGTRLTVV.